Listed below are T cell receptor beta chains from one sample, sequenced in a study of blood T cell repertoires in COVID-19. The repertoire was sequenced with immunoSEQ multiplex PCR; TCRdb's copy has only in-frame clones and lacks some. The table has 68,000 or so clones, more than 70% seen once. Sequences were obtained from peripheral blood. These receptors came from a man aged 50-59 years with acute or convalescent COVID-19. CDR3s include the opening cysteine and the closing phenylalanine or tryptophan. Each record gives: J gene, V gene, D gene, clone size, CDR3 length, CDR3 protein, CDR3 DNA. A D gene is named only where the DNA matches it firmly. Clone size is shown for a subset of rows, as once, few, many or a class of expanded clone.

TRBJ1-1	TRBV6-5	TRBD1	NA	14	CASRSGGSGTEAFF	TGTGCCAGCAGGTCAGGGGGCAGTGGGACTGAAGCTTTCTTT
TRBJ2-1	TRBV27	NA	once	12	CASGERYNEQFF	TGTGCCAGCGGGGAGCGGTACAATGAGCAGTTCTTC
TRBJ1-2	TRBV4-1	TRBD1	NA	14	CASRPPGQGYGYTF	TGCGCCAGCAGGCCCCCGGGACAGGGCTATGGCTACACCTTC
TRBJ1-2	TRBV9	TRBD1	NA	16	CASSVALGQGNYGYTF	TGTGCCAGCAGCGTCGCTCTCGGACAGGGGAACTATGGCTACACCTTC
TRBJ1-2	TRBV3-1/TRBV3-2	NA	NA	14	CATQGKSTLYGYTF	TGTGCCACCCAGGGGAAGTCGACCCTCTATGGCTACACCTTC
TRBJ2-5	TRBV27	NA	NA	13	CASNPGGQETQYF	TGTGCCAGCAACCCCGGGGGCCAAGAGACCCAGTACTTC
TRBJ1-4	TRBV29-1	NA	NA	13	CSVVQGQNEKLFF	TGCAGCGTTGTACAGGGACAAAATGAAAAACTGTTTTTT
TRBJ1-3	TRBV10-3	TRBD1	NA	16	CAISERQGAAGNTIYF	TGTGCCATCAGTGAGCGACAGGGGGCGGCTGGAAACACCATATATTTT
TRBJ2-5	TRBV25-1	NA	few	15	CASSANTWMGETQYF	TGTGCCAGCAGTGCGAATACATGGATGGGCGAGACCCAGTACTTC
TRBJ1-3	TRBV5-1	NA	NA	16	CASSLLGDSSGNTIYF	TGCGCCAGCAGCTTATTAGGGGACTCCTCTGGAAACACCATATATTTT
TRBJ2-7	TRBV6-1	TRBD1	NA	14	CASSSVGQGYEQYF	TGTGCCAGCAGTTCGGTCGGACAGGGCTACGAGCAGTACTTC
TRBJ2-7	TRBV14	NA	once	14	CASSQGGGLYEQYF	TGTGCCAGCAGCCAAGGGGGGGGCCTATACGAGCAGTACTTC
TRBJ1-4	TRBV9	TRBD1	NA	16	CASSVDRGETNEKLFF	TGTGCCAGCAGCGTAGACAGGGGGGAAACTAATGAAAAACTGTTTTTT
TRBJ2-7	TRBV11-2	NA	NA	16	CASSFEWGRLRNEQYF	TGTGCCAGCAGCTTTGAATGGGGGCGCTTAAGGAACGAGCAGTACTTC
TRBJ2-1	TRBV6-5	NA	NA	14	CASSYSNGRNEQFF	TGTGCCAGCAGTTATTCGAACGGGAGAAATGAGCAGTTCTTC
TRBJ2-4	TRBV28	NA	once	15	CASRDGGFAKNIQYF	TGTGCCAGCAGGGACGGAGGGTTCGCCAAAAACATTCAGTACTTC
TRBJ2-7	TRBV7-8	NA	NA	15	CASSLGSVGPYEQYF	TGTGCCAGCAGCCTCGGGAGCGTAGGGCCCTACGAGCAGTACTTC
TRBJ1-2	TRBV9	NA	NA	15	CASTEGGARNYGYTF	TGTGCCAGCACAGAGGGGGGGGCCAGGAACTATGGCTACACCTTC
TRBJ2-7	TRBV5-6	NA	NA	14	CASSLATVGYEQYF	TGTGCCAGCAGCTTGGCGACAGTAGGCTACGAGCAGTACTTC
TRBJ1-5	TRBV6-1	NA	NA	16	CASSEWGRGSNQPQHF	TGTGCCAGCAGTGAATGGGGCAGGGGTAGCAATCAGCCCCAGCATTTT